Sequencing of this T cell receptor (beta chain) was carried out in a study of blood T cell repertoires in COVID-19. The CDR3 spans 13 residues. CDR1 is SGDLS, CDR2 YYNGEE, per germline. With 0 bases removed from V and 5 bases from J, the gap between germline ends came to 5 bases. The sample holds a few counts of this clone. As handled by the study authors: It was from reference gene primer amplification that nucleated cell counts were estimated. Method: immunoSEQ multiplex PCR; TCRdb's copy keeps in-frame clones and lacks some. V and J calls and clone size are given by that table; D and trimming were obtained from the DNA. The sample shows 50,000 to 60,000 clones, 85% to 90% of them seen only once.

The V call is TRBV9, the J call TRBJ2-2; D is undetermined. Sequencing was done on a sample of peripheral blood. This TCR came from a human donor in a cohort sampled during active COVID-19. The CDR3 sequence: CASSVVVTGELFF. CDR3 coding DNA: TGTGCCAGCAGCGTAGTAGTGACCGGGGAGCTGTTTTTT.